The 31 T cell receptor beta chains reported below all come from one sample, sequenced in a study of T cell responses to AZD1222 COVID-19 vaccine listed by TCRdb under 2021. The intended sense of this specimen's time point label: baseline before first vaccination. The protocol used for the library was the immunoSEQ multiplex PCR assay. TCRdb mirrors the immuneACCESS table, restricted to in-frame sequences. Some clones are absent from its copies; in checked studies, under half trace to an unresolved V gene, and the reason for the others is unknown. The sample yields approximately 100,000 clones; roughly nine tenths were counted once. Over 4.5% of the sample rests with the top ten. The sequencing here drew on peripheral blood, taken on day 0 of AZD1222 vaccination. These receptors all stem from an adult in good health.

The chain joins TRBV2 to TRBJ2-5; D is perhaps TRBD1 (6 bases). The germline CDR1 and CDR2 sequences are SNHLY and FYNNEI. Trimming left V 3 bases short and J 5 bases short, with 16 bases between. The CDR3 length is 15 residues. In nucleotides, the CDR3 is TGTGCCAGCAGTGATGGCGGACAGTCTTGGGAGACCCAGTACTTC. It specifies CASSDGGQSWETQYF. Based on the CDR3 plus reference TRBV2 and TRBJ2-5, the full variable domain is EPEVTQTPSHQVTQMGQEVILRCVPISNHLYFYWYRQILGQKVEFLVSFYNNEISEKSEIFDDQFSVERPDGSNFTLKIRSTKLEDSAMYFCASSDGGQSWETQYFGPGTRLLVL.

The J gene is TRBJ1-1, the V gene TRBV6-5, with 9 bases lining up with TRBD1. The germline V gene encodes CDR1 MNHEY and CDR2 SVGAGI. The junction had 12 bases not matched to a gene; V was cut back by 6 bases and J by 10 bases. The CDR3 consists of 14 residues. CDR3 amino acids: CASRSPTGGMRAFF. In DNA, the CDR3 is TGTGCCAGCAGATCTCCGACAGGGGGTATGAGAGCTTTCTTT.

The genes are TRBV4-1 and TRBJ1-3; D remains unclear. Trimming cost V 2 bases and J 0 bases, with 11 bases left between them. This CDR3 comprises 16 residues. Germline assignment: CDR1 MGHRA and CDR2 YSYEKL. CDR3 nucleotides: TGCGCCAGCAGCCAATCTCAGAAGAGCTCTGGAAACACCATATATTTT. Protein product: CASSQSQKSSGNTIYF.

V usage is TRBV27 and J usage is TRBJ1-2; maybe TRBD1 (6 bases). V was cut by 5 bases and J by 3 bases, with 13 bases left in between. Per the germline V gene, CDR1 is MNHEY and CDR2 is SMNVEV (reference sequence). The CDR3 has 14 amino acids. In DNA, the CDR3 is TGTGCCAGCAGTCCGGGGGGGGGCTACTATGGCTACACCTTC. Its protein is CASSPGGGYYGYTF.

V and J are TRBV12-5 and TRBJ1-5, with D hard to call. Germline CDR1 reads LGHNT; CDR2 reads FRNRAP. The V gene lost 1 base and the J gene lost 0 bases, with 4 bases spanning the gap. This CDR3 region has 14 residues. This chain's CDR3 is CASGLGNSNQPQHF. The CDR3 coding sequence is TGTGCTAGTGGTTTGGGGAATAGCAATCAGCCCCAGCATTTT.

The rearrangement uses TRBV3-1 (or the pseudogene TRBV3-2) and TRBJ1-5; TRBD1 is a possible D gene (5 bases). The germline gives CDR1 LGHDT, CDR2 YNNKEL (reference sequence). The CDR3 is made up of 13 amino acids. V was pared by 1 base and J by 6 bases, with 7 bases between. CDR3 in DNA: TGTGCCAGCAGCCAAGGGAGGGGTCAGCCCCAGCATTTT. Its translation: CASSQGRGQPQHF.

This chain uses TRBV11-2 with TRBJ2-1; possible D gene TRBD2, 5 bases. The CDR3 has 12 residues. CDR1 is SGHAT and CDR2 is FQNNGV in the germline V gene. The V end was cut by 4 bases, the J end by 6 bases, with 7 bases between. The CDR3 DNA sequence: TGTGCCAGCAGCTCCGGACTCAATGAGCAGTTCTTC. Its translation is CASSSGLNEQFF.

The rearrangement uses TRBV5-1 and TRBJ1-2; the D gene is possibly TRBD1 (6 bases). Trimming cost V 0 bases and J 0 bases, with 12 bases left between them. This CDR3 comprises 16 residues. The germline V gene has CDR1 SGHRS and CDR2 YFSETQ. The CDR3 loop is CASSLEGGLANYGYTF. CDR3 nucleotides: TGCGCCAGCAGCTTGGAGGGGGGATTAGCTAACTATGGCTACACCTTC.

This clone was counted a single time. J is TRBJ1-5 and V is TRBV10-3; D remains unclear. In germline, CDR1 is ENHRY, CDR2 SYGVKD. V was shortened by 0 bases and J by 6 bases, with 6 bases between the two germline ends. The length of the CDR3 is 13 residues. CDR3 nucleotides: TGTGCCATCAGTGAGTCAGAGGGTCAGCCCCAGCATTTT. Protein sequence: CAISESEGQPQHF.

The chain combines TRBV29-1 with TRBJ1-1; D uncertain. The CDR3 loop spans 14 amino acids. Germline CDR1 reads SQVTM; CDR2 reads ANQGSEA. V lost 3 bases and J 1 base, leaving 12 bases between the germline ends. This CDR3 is CSVDTQSENTEAFF. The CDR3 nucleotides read TGCAGCGTTGATACCCAAAGCGAGAACACTGAAGCTTTCTTT.

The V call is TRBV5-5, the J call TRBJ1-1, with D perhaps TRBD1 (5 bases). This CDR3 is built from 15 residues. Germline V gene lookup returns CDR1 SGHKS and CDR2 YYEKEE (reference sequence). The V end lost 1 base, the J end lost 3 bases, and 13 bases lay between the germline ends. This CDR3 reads CASSLMGGVDTEAFF. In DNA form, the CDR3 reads TGTGCCAGCAGCTTGATGGGGGGAGTGGACACTGAAGCTTTCTTT.

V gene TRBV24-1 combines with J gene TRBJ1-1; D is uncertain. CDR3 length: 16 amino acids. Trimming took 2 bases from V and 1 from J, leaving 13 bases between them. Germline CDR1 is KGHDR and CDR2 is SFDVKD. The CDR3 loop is CATSDSPAGGNTEAFF. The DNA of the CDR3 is TGTGCCACCAGTGATTCTCCGGCAGGCGGGAACACTGAAGCTTTCTTT.

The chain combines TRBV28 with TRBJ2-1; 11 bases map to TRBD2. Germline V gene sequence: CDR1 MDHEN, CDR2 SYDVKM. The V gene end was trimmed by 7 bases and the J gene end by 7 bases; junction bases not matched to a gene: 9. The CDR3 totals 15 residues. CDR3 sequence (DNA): TGTGCCAGCACCAATAGCGGGGGGGGAAAGAATGAGCAGTTCTTC. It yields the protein CASTNSGGGKNEQFF. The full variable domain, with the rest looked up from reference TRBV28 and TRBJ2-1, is DVKVTQSSRYLVKRTGEKVFLECVQDMDHENMFWYRQDPGLGLRLIYFSYDVKMKEKGDIPEGYSVSREKKERFSLILESASTNQTSMYLCASTNSGGGKNEQFFGPGTRLTVL.

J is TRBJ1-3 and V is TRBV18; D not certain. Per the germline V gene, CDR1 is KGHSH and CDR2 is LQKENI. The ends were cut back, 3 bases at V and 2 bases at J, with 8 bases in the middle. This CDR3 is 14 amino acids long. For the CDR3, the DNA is TGTGCCAGCTCACCTGCCGGGACTGGAAACACCATATATTTT. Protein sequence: CASSPAGTGNTIYF.

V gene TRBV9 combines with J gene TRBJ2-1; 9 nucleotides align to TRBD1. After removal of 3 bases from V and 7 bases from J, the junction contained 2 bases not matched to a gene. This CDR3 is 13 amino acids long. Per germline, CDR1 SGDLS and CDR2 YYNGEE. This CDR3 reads CASSAGQGNEQFF. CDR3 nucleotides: TGTGCCAGCAGCGCGGGACAGGGTAATGAGCAGTTCTTC.

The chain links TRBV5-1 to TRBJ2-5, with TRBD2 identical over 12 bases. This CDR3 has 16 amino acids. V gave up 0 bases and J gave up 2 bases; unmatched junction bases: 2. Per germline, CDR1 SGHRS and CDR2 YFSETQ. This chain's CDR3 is CASSLVLAGGQETQYF. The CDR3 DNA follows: TGCGCCAGCAGCTTGGTGCTAGCGGGAGGGCAAGAGACCCAGTACTTC. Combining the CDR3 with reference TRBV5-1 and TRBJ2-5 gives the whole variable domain KAGVTQTPRYLIKTRGQQVTLSCSPISGHRSVSWYQQTPGQGLQFLFEYFSETQRNKGNFPGRFSGRQFSNSRSEMNVSTLELGDSALYLCASSLVLAGGQETQYFGPGTRLLVL.

CDR3 DNA sequence: TGTGCCAGCAGTCTCGATGGCGGAGCTTTCTTT. Translated, it gives CASSLDGGAFF. The chain couples TRBV3-1 (or the pseudogene TRBV3-2) to TRBJ1-1; D not certain. The CDR3 has 11 residues. The V gene's germline CDR1 is LGHDT and CDR2 YNNKEL (reference sequence). Trimming cost V 6 bases and J 10 bases, with 12 bases left between them.

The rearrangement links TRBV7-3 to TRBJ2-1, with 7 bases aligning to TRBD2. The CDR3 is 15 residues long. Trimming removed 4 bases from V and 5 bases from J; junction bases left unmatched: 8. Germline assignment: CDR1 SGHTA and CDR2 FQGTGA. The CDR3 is CASSWGGGRDNEQFF. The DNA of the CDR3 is TGTGCCAGCAGCTGGGGCGGCGGGAGAGACAATGAGCAGTTCTTC.

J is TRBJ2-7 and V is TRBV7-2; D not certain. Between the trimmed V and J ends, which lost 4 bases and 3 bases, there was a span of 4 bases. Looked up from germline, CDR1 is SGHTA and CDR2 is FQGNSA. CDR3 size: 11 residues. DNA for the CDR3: TGTGCCAGCAGCTCCCACTACGAGCAGTACTTC. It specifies CASSSHYEQYF.

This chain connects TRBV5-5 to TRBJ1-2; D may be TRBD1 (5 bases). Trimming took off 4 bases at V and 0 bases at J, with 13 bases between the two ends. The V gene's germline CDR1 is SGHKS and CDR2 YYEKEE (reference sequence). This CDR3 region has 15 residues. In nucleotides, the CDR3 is TGTGCCAGCAGCCAAGACAGCTTTCCTAACTATGGCTACACCTTC. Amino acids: CASSQDSFPNYGYTF.

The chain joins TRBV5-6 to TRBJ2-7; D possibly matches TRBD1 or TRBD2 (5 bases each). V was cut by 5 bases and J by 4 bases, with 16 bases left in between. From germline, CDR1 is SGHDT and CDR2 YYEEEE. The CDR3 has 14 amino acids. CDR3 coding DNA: TGTGCCAGCAGTCCCGGGACGTGGGGTTACGAGCAGTACTTC. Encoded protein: CASSPGTWGYEQYF. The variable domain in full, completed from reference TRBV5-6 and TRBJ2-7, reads DAGVTQSPTHLIKTRGQQVTLRCSPKSGHDTVSWYQQALGQGPQFIFQYYEEEERQRGNFPDRFSGHQFPNYSSELNVNALLLGDSALYLCASSPGTWGYEQYFGPGTRLTVT.

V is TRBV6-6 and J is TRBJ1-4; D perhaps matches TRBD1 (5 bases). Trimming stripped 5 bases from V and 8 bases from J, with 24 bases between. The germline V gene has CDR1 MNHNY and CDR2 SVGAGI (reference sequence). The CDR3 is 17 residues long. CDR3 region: CASSRQYAAGSGEKLFF. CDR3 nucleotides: TGTGCCAGCAGTCGGCAATATGCAGCAGGGAGTGGCGAAAAACTGTTTTTT.

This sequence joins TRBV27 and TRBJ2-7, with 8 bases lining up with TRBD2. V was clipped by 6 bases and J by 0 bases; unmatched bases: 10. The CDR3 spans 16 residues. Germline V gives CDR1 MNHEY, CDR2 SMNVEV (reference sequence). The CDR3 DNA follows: TGTGCCAGCAGACGGGCGGGAGGTCTAAGCTCCTACGAGCAGTACTTC. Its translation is CASRRAGGLSSYEQYF.

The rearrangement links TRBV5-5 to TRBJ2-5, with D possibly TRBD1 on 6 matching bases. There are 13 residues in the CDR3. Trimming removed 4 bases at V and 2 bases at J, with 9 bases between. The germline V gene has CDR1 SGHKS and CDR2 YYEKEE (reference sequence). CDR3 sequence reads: CASSRDIQETQYF. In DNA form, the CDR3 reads TGTGCCAGCAGCAGGGACATTCAAGAGACCCAGTACTTC.

For the CDR3, the DNA is TGCGCCAGCAGTGCTAACCTCGGGGCAGCAGATACGCAGTATTTT. This codes for CASSANLGAADTQYF. The chain links TRBV10-2 to TRBJ2-3; tentatively, D is TRBD1 or TRBD2 (5 bases each). The CDR3 spans 15 residues. The germline V gene encodes CDR1 WSHSY and CDR2 SAAADI. V lost 4 bases and J 4 bases, leaving 15 bases between the germline ends.

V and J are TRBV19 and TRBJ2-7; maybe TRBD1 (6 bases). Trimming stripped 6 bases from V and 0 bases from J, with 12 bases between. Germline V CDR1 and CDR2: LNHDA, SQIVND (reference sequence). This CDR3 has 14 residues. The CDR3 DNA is TGTGCCAGTAGCCGGACAGTAAGCTCCTACGAGCAGTACTTC. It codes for CASSRTVSSYEQYF.

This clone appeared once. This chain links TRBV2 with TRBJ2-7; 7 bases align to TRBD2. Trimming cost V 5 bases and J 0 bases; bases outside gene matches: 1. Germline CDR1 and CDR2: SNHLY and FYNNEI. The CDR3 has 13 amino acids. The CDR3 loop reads CASSLADSYEQYF. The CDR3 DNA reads TGTGCCAGCAGTCTAGCGGACTCCTACGAGCAGTACTTC.

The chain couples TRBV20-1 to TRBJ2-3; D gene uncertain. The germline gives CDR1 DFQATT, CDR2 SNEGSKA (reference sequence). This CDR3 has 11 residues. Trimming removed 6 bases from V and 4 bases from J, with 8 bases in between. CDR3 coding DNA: TGCAGTGCCTACGGTGCAGATACGCAGTATTTT. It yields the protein CSAYGADTQYF.

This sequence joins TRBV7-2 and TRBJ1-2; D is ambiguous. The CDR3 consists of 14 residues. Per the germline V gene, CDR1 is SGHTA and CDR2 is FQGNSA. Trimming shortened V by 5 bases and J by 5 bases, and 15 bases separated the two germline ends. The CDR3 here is CASSALRVGYGYTF. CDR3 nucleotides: TGTGCCAGCAGCGCTCTACGGGTTGGGTATGGCTACACCTTC.

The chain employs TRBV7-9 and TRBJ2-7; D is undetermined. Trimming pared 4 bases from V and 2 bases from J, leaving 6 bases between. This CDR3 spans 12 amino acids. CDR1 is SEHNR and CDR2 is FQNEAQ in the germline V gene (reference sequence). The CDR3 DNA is TGTGCCAGCAGCTCGAGTGCCTACGAGCAGTACTTC. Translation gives CASSSSAYEQYF.

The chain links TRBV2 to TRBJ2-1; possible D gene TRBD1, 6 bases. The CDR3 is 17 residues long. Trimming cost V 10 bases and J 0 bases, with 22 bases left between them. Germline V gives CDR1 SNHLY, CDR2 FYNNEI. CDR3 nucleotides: TGTGCCACCATTGAGATTAGTGACAGGAGCTCCTACAATGAGCAGTTCTTC. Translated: CATIEISDRSSYNEQFF.